This passage covers 25 T cell receptor beta chains from one sample sequenced in a study of blood T cell repertoires in COVID-19. The repertoire was sequenced with immunoSEQ multiplex PCR; TCRdb's copy has only in-frame clones and lacks some. Seen here are hundreds of thousands of clones, 85% to 90% observed once, and the top ten hold roughly 7.3%. The sample comprised peripheral blood. These receptors came from a woman aged 45-59 years with COVID-19, enrolled during active disease.

The chain links TRBV3-1 (or the pseudogene TRBV3-2) to TRBJ1-1, with 10 bases lining up with TRBD1. V lost 4 bases, J lost 1 base, and 6 bases stayed unmatched. CDR3 length equals 16 residues. Germline V gives CDR1 LGHDT, CDR2 YNNKEL (reference sequence). Here the CDR3 reads CASSPLGQGRNTEAFF. CDR3 bases: TGTGCCAGCAGCCCACTGGGACAGGGGAGGAACACTGAAGCTTTCTTT.

This sequence joins TRBV6-5 and TRBJ2-7; tentatively, D is TRBD2 (7 bases). Per germline, CDR1 MNHEY and CDR2 SVGAGI. This CDR3 contains 15 residues. Trimming removed 2 bases from V and 5 bases from J, with 16 bases in between. CDR3 coding DNA: TGTGCCAGCAGTTACCCCGAGGGGGGGTCGAACGAGCAGTACTTC. Protein product: CASSYPEGGSNEQYF.

This clone has only one observation. In DNA form, the CDR3 reads TGTGCCAGCTCACCACCTTCGGGACAGGGGGCTATCAATGAGCAGTTCTTC. Encoded protein: CASSPPSGQGAINEQFF. The chain is built from TRBV18 and TRBJ2-1; 12 nucleotides agree with TRBD1. The CDR3 extends over 17 amino acids. Germline CDR1 is KGHSH and CDR2 is LQKENI. With V trimmed by 0 bases and J by 6 bases, 6 bases remained unmatched.

This sequence joins TRBV7-2 and TRBJ1-5; 7 bases are a match to TRBD1. The CDR3 loop spans 14 amino acids. Germline lookup yields CDR1 SGHTA and CDR2 FQGNSA. Unmatched junction bases numbered 8, after V lost 5 bases and J lost 7 bases. CDR3 coding DNA: TGTGCCAGCAGCCAAACAGGGGAGAGGCAGCCCCAGCATTTT. The encoded protein is CASSQTGERQPQHF.

The J gene is TRBJ2-1, the V gene TRBV5-1; TRBD1 aligns across 7 bases. J gave up 4 bases and V 2 bases, and 3 bases lay outside the gene matches. This CDR3 has 14 amino acids. Germline V lookup: CDR1 SGHRS, CDR2 YFSETQ. CDR3 in DNA: TGCGCCAGCAGCTTTACAGGGGCGTACAATGAGCAGTTCTTC. Protein product: CASSFTGAYNEQFF.

This chain links TRBV6-6 with TRBJ1-2; 9 bases fit TRBD1. In germline, CDR1 is MNHNY, CDR2 SVGAGI (reference sequence). The V gene end was trimmed by 8 bases and the J gene end by 4 bases; junction bases not matched to a gene: 8. The CDR3 totals 14 residues. The DNA of the CDR3 is TGTGCCAGCGACGGGGACAGGGAGGGCTATGGCTACACCTTC. Protein sequence: CASDGDREGYGYTF.

The chain has TRBV28 and TRBJ1-3; a weak D match, TRBD1 (6 bases). V was cut by 5 bases and J by 0 bases, with 11 bases left in between. CDR1 is MDHEN and CDR2 is SYDVKM in the germline V gene. The CDR3 spans 15 residues. The CDR3 DNA follows: TGTGCCAGCAGTCTAACAGGGCTCTCTGGAAACACCATATATTTT. Translated: CASSLTGLSGNTIYF.

The rearrangement uses TRBV11-2 and TRBJ2-7; no definite D call. Deletions cut 2 bases from V and 4 bases from J, with 9 bases between. The CDR3 is 13 amino acids. Germline CDR1 SGHAT, CDR2 FQNNGV. The CDR3 protein is CASSLPPVYEQYF. The CDR3 DNA follows: TGTGCCAGCAGCTTACCCCCAGTATACGAGCAGTACTTC.

V gene TRBV27 combines with J gene TRBJ2-7; D perhaps matches TRBD2 (7 bases). Germline V gene data show CDR1 as MNHEY and CDR2 as SMNVEV (reference sequence). Trimming stripped 3 bases from V and 0 bases from J, with 12 bases between. The CDR3 is made up of 15 amino acids. Here the CDR3 reads CASSFGGGGSYEQYF. CDR3 bases: TGTGCCAGCAGTTTTGGGGGCGGGGGCTCCTACGAGCAGTACTTC.

The chain carries TRBV4-2 and TRBJ2-6, with 7 bases fitting TRBD1. Per the germline V gene, CDR1 is LGHNA and CDR2 is YNFKEQ. The CDR3 has 17 residues. Trimming took 0 bases from V and 12 from J; bases not matched to a gene: 14. The CDR3 sequence: CASSQEGLRGRLGVLTF. The CDR3 nucleotides are TGTGCCAGCAGCCAAGAAGGTTTGAGGGGGCGATTGGGCGTCCTGACTTTC.

V usage is TRBV27 and J usage is TRBJ1-2; tentatively, D is TRBD1 (5 bases). The CDR3 totals 13 residues. With 4 bases removed from V and 4 bases from J, the gap between germline ends came to 10 bases. Germline CDR1 MNHEY, CDR2 SMNVEV (reference sequence). The CDR3 loop reads CASSSTVPYGYTF. The CDR3 DNA sequence: TGTGCCAGCAGTTCGACAGTGCCCTATGGCTACACCTTC.

This chain connects TRBV30 to TRBJ1-2; 9 nucleotides agree with TRBD1. The V segment lost 8 bases and the J segment 4 bases; nucleotides outside the gene matches: 11. This CDR3 comprises 14 residues. Germline V gene lookup returns CDR1 GTSNPN and CDR2 SVGIG (reference sequence). The CDR3 here is CAAEIRDRVYGYTF. In nucleotides, the CDR3 is TGTGCCGCCGAAATCCGGGACAGGGTCTATGGCTACACCTTC.

This chain uses TRBV19 with TRBJ1-2; 7 bases align to TRBD1. Trimming cost V 3 bases and J 3 bases; bases outside gene matches: 10. Per germline, CDR1 LNHDA and CDR2 SQIVND (reference sequence). The CDR3 loop spans 16 amino acids. The CDR3 region is CASSMGAQGIYYGYTF. The CDR3 region has the DNA TGTGCCAGTAGTATGGGTGCACAGGGGATCTACTATGGCTACACCTTC. The full variable domain, its missing parts supplied by reference TRBV19 and TRBJ1-2, is DGGITQSPKYLFRKEGQNVTLSCEQNLNHDAMYWYRQDPGQGLRLIYYSQIVNDFQKGDIAEGYSVSREKKESFPLTVTSAQKNPTAFYLCASSMGAQGIYYGYTFGSGTRLTVV.

The CDR3 nucleotides are TGCGCCAGCAGCCGGAGGGGCCAGCCCATTGGTAACTATGGCTACACCTTC. Amino acids: CASSRRGQPIGNYGYTF. V and J are TRBV5-1 and TRBJ1-2; possibly TRBD1 for D (5 bases). The V and J ends lost 4 bases and 1 base respectively, with 20 bases between them. The length of the CDR3 is 17 residues. Germline lookup yields CDR1 SGHRS and CDR2 YFSETQ. Combining the CDR3 with reference TRBV5-1 and TRBJ1-2 gives the whole variable domain KAGVTQTPRYLIKTRGQQVTLSCSPISGHRSVSWYQQTPGQGLQFLFEYFSETQRNKGNFPGRFSGRQFSNSRSEMNVSTLELGDSALYLCASSRRGQPIGNYGYTFGSGTRLTVV.

The chain couples TRBV10-1 to TRBJ1-1; a weak D match, TRBD1 (5 bases). The germline V gene encodes CDR1 WNHNN and CDR2 SYGVQD (reference sequence). The CDR3 covers 16 residues. The V end was cut by 5 bases, the J end by 1 base, with 17 bases between. CDR3 in amino acids: CASSRGTARENTEAFF. CDR3 sequence (DNA): TGCGCCAGCAGTCGGGGGACCGCGAGAGAGAACACTGAAGCTTTCTTT.

The V and J genes are TRBV12-3 or TRBV12-4 and TRBJ2-2; weak D call: TRBD2 (5 bases). The CDR3 is 13 residues long. The germline V and J ends were trimmed by 2 bases and 8 bases, with 9 bases remaining between them. The CDR3 DNA reads as TGTGCCAGCAGTTTATGGAGGACGGGGGAGCTGTTTTTT. Translated: CASSLWRTGELFF.

This clone was picked up one time. The rearrangement uses TRBV12-5 and TRBJ2-3; D is perhaps TRBD2 (6 bases). Trimming stripped 5 bases from V and 0 bases from J, with 15 bases between. CDR3 size: 16 residues. The V gene's germline CDR1 is LGHNT and CDR2 FRNRAP. As DNA, the CDR3 is TGTGCTAGTGGTCCTCCGGGACTCTCTAGCACAGATACGCAGTATTTT. Translation gives CASGPPGLSSTDTQYF.

The CDR3 DNA sequence: TGTGCCACAGGTGGTGAGCGCCCCACCGGGGAGCTGTTTTTT. Encoded protein: CATGGERPTGELFF. The chain carries TRBV24-1 and TRBJ2-2; D unclear. Germline V gives CDR1 KGHDR, CDR2 SFDVKD. The CDR3 extends over 14 amino acids. V lost 10 bases to trimming and J lost 4 bases, with 15 bases between them.

V is TRBV30 and J is TRBJ1-3; possibly TRBD1 for D (5 bases). CDR3 length: 13 residues. Per the germline V gene, CDR1 is GTSNPN and CDR2 is SVGIG (reference sequence). The V end was cut by 8 bases, the J end by 4 bases, with 15 bases between. CDR3 sequence: CAGGRGGGNTIYF. CDR3 nucleotides: TGTGCCGGAGGGAGGGGAGGGGGAAACACCATATATTTT. Full variable domain (outside the CDR3, taken from reference TRBV30 and TRBJ1-3): SQTIHQWPATLVQPVGSPLSLECTVEGTSNPNLYWYRQAAGRGLQLLFYSVGIGQISSEVPQNLSASRPQDRQFILSSKKLLLSDSGFYLCAGGRGGGNTIYFGEGSWLTVV.

The chain recombines TRBV19 with TRBJ1-1, with D possibly matching TRBD1 (6 bases). The germline V gene encodes CDR1 LNHDA and CDR2 SQIVND (reference sequence). V shed 11 bases and J shed 7 bases, with 26 bases lying between them. The CDR3 covers 15 residues. The CDR3: CACSRDTGIKGEAFF. CDR3 nucleotides: TGTGCCTGCTCGAGGGATACAGGGATAAAGGGTGAAGCTTTCTTT.

This clone occurred a few times. CDR3 nucleotide sequence: TGCGCCAGCAGTCCGGGACAGGGCGTCGAGCAGTACTTC. It codes for CASSPGQGVEQYF. V is TRBV10-1 and J is TRBJ2-7; TRBD1 aligns across 9 bases. Trimming removed 5 bases from V and 6 bases from J; junction bases left unmatched: 5. The CDR3 totals 13 residues. Germline values: CDR1 WNHNN, CDR2 SYGVQD (reference sequence).

As regards this clone: The sample contains more than one DNA sequence encoding this CDR3. The chain couples TRBV2 to TRBJ1-1; D may be TRBD1 (6 bases). The CDR3 runs to 12 residues. Germline V gene lookup returns CDR1 SNHLY and CDR2 FYNNEI. V shed 5 bases and J shed 4 bases, with 8 bases lying between them. In DNA, the CDR3 is TGTGCCAGCAGTAGGGGGGGCACTGAAGCTTTCTTT. Amino acid sequence: CASSRGGTEAFF.

The chain uses TRBV18 and TRBJ1-1; 12 bases match TRBD1. Germline-derived CDR1 and CDR2 are KGHSH and LQKENI. With V trimmed by 3 bases and J by 3 bases, 5 bases remained unmatched. This CDR3 is built from 16 residues. The chain's CDR3 is CASSPGTGGRDTEAFF. The CDR3 DNA is TGTGCCAGCTCACCGGGGACAGGGGGCAGGGACACTGAAGCTTTCTTT.

This chain joins TRBV18 and TRBJ2-5; D may be TRBD1 (6 bases). Between the trimmed V and J ends, which lost 2 bases and 3 bases, there was a span of 7 bases. Germline CDR1 and CDR2: KGHSH and LQKENI. CDR3 length: 13 amino acids. CDR3 coding DNA: TGTGCCAGCTCACCAGCAGGGGAAGAGACCCAGTACTTC. This gives the protein CASSPAGEETQYF.

This sequence joins TRBV7-9 and TRBJ2-1; TRBD2 is a possible D gene (7 bases). CDR3 length: 16 amino acids. Germline lookup yields CDR1 SEHNR and CDR2 FQNEAQ (reference sequence). V gave up 5 bases and J gave up 0 bases, with 14 bases separating them. The CDR3 region is CASSPGGTSSYNEQFF. The DNA of the CDR3 is TGTGCCAGCAGCCCGGGGGGCACCAGCTCCTACAATGAGCAGTTCTTC. Based on the CDR3 plus reference TRBV7-9 and TRBJ2-1, the full variable domain is DTGVSQNPRHKITKRGQNVTFRCDPISEHNRLYWYRQTLGQGPEFLTYFQNEAQLEKSRLLSDRFSAERPKGSFSTLEIQRTEQGDSAMYLCASSPGGTSSYNEQFFGPGTRLTVL.